This T cell receptor (beta chain) originates from a study of blood T cell repertoires in COVID-19. Looking at the study overall: Acute-phase and convalescent COVID-19 samples originated in the United States, Italy and Spain.

The CDR3 consists of 15 residues. CDR1 MNHEY and CDR2 SVGAGI come from the germline V gene. Per the authors' pipeline: Scientists estimated how many nucleated cells there were by amplifying reference gene primers. Repertoires were generated with immunoSEQ multiplex PCR, while TCRdb's copy carries only in-frame clones and drops some. The DNA was the basis for D and trimming; V, J and clone size are from that table. Found here are some 73,000 clones, 80% to 90% of them singletons; the top ten hold 5.5% to 7%. Seattle cases were enrolled at active infection and followed longitudinally. Comment on this clone: At one of its ends the junction is not consistent with the germline gene, which may arise from a read error.

What was sequenced was peripheral blood. The receptor comes from a man of 80 years or more with COVID-19, enrolled during active disease. The J gene is TRBJ1-1, the V gene TRBV6-5; 7 nucleotides agree with TRBD1. The CDR3 is CASSPLGTASPWSLF. CDR3 DNA sequence: TGTGCCAGCAGTCCCCTCGGGACAGCGTCACCCTGGAGTCTCTTT.